This T cell receptor beta chain appears in the sequencing data of a study of identical twins. TCRdb re-called the 5' RACE reads through MiXCR, storing one row per CDR3 protein. The data show 600,000 to 850,000 distinct CDR3 sequences, 18% seen once. Study results and caveats: Recombination models fit unrelated individuals' TCR alpha sharing but underestimated twins'. In cord blood, abundant beta clonotypes had fewer insertions; memory showed no trend.

This clonotype occurred many times. Its antigen is not identified. CDR1 DFQATT and CDR2 SNEGSKA come from the germline V gene (reference sequence). Trimming cost V 6 bases and J 7 bases, with 12 bases left between them. This CDR3 is built from 12 residues. These records were also assigned to another study, of T cells expressing NK-cell markers. That study adds: The TCR beta repertoires originated in sorted CD3+CD56+NKG2C+, CD3+CD56+NKG2C- and CD3+CD56-NKG2C+ T cells.

This clonotype was sampled from a woman in her late teens or twenties in good health. The chain has TRBV20-1 and TRBJ1-4; D is undetermined. The specimen sequenced was PBMCs. The CDR3 sequence: CSAGVRGEKLFF. For the CDR3, the DNA is TGCAGTGCAGGTGTGAGAGGTGAAAAACTGTTTTTT.